These 21 T cell receptor beta chains came from one sample sequenced in a study of blood T cells in healthy people across ages (dated by TCRdb to about 2015). Receptors were amplified or captured by 5' RACE. The sequencer listed for this sample is Illumina HiSeq 2500. A second PCR of 7 to 11 cycles was run with a J-beta primer mix and a sample-barcoded 5' primer. TCRdb cleaned the public reads at Q25 with fastp, built clones with MiXCR and kept in-frame beta chains. Every CDR3 protein is listed once, alongside the most common genes and DNA of its rows. The sample includes 550,000 to 700,000 distinct CDR3 sequences, with 27% observed a single time. The ten biggest clones cover 18% of the sample. The sequenced sample consisted of blood. The receptors stem from a woman aged 70-85 years in good health.

V and J are TRBV6-5 and TRBJ2-7; D tentatively reads TRBD1 or TRBD2 (5 bases each). Germline V CDR1 and CDR2: MNHEY, SVGAGI. Trimming left V 6 bases short and J 3 bases short, with 9 bases between. CDR3 length: 12 residues. CDR3 amino acids: CASRGTFYEQYF. The CDR3 nucleotides read TGTGCCAGCAGGGGGACGTTCTACGAGCAGTACTTC.

This clonotype was seen more than once but under ten times. A much larger clone lies a single base off, so this may be a read error. This rearrangement joins TRBV28 to TRBJ2-5, with D maybe TRBD2 (6 bases). Germline loops: CDR1 MDHEN, CDR2 SYDVKM. CDR3 length: 16 residues. This CDR3 is CASSPGGAGTQGTQYF. CDR3 DNA: TGTGCCAGCAGCCCCGGGGGTGCGGGGACCCAAGGGACCCAGTACTTC.

The chain links TRBV4-3 to TRBJ1-2; weak D call: TRBD1 (6 bases). This CDR3 contains 15 residues. The germline gives CDR1 LGHNA, CDR2 YSLEER. Trimming took 4 bases from V and 0 from J, leaving 12 bases between them. The DNA of the CDR3 is TGCGCCAGCAGCCTAGAAGGGGGGACTAACTATGGCTACACCTTC. Translating gives CASSLEGGTNYGYTF.

This clonotype was picked up a small number of times. This chain uses TRBV14 with TRBJ2-1; D is tentatively TRBD1 or TRBD2 (5 bases each). The CDR3 is 15 residues long. The ends were cut back, 4 bases at V and 4 bases at J, with 14 bases in the middle. Germline loops: CDR1 SGHDN, CDR2 FVKESK. The CDR3 protein is CASSPWDGEYNEQFF. CDR3 bases: TGTGCCAGCAGCCCCTGGGACGGAGAATACAATGAGCAGTTCTTC.

V is TRBV29-1 and J is TRBJ2-5, with TRBD1 matching over 9 bases. Judging by the DNA end, TRBJ2-7 fits better; the J call may be wrong. The CDR3 length is 11 residues. CDR1 and CDR2 (germline): SQVTM, ANQGSEA. As DNA, the CDR3 is TGCAGCGGCGGGACAGGGAGCGAGCAGTACTTC. Protein product: CSGGTGSEQYF.

This clonotype was seen more than once but under ten times. The gene calls are TRBV4-3 and TRBJ1-2; perhaps TRBD1 as D (5 bases). V shed 0 bases and J shed 5 bases, with 10 bases lying between them. The CDR3 covers 14 residues. Germline V gene lookup returns CDR1 LGHNA and CDR2 YSLEER. CDR3 DNA: TGCGCCAGCAGCCAAGATCGGGGGAGTTATGGCTACACCTTC. Protein: CASSQDRGSYGYTF.

This clonotype showed up just a few times. V usage is TRBV5-1 and J usage is TRBJ2-3; 8 bases are a match to TRBD1. Germline trimming cut 4 bases from V and 0 bases from J; bases unmatched to any gene: 10. Per the germline V gene, CDR1 is SGHRS and CDR2 is YFSETQ. This CDR3 is 17 amino acids long. CDR3 residues: CASSKSQDRASTDTQYF. Written as DNA, the CDR3 is TGCGCCAGCAGCAAGAGCCAGGACAGGGCCAGCACAGATACGCAGTATTTT.

The V call is TRBV12-3 or TRBV12-4, the J call TRBJ2-5, with TRBD2 identical over 14 bases. This CDR3 region has 15 residues. V shed 7 bases, J shed 7 bases, and the junction held 8 bases outside the gene matches. The CDR3 bases are TGTGCCAGCACCGTCGGACTAGCGGGGGGAGGGACCCAGTACTTC. Protein: CASTVGLAGGGTQYF.

This clonotype showed up just a few times. This chain connects TRBV6-5 to TRBJ1-5; D unclear. CDR3 size: 14 residues. Germline CDR1 MNHEY, CDR2 SVGAGI. Trimming pared 3 bases from V and 0 bases from J, leaving 6 bases between. The CDR3 is CASSYRDSNQPQHF. The CDR3 DNA reads TGTGCCAGCAGTTATAGGGATAGCAATCAGCCCCAGCATTTT.

The chain uses TRBV4-2 and TRBJ1-2, with D possibly TRBD1 on 5 matching bases. CDR1 and CDR2 (germline): LGHNA, YNFKEQ. The CDR3 sequence is 15 residues long. Trimming took off 0 bases at V and 4 bases at J, with 12 bases between the two ends. The CDR3 spells CASSQDQGLGYGYTF. Here the CDR3 DNA reads TGTGCCAGCAGCCAAGATCAGGGTTTGGGCTATGGCTACACCTTC.

The chain joins TRBV7-6 to TRBJ2-3, with D perhaps matching TRBD1 (6 bases). The V end lost 7 bases, the J end lost 2 bases, and 16 bases lay between the germline ends. The CDR3 covers 15 residues. CDR1 and CDR2 from the germline V gene are SGHVS and FNYEAQ. The CDR3 bases are TGTGCCAGCATCCTGACAGGCCTTGCCACAGATACGCAGTATTTT. Protein: CASILTGLATDTQYF. Full variable domain (remainder filled in from reference TRBV7-6 and TRBJ2-3): GAGVSQSPRYKVTKRGQDVALRCDPISGHVSLYWYRQALGQGPEFLTYFNYEAQQDKSGLPNDRFSAERPEGSISTLTIQRTEQRDSAMYRCASILTGLATDTQYFGPGTRLTVL.

This clonotype was counted only a few times. This chain connects TRBV21-1 to TRBJ2-7; the tabulated D call, TRBD1, remains unverified against the DNA. TRBV21-1 is annotated as a pseudogene. The CDR3 runs to 17 residues. The CDR3 protein is CASSKAVGGPKGWEQYF. The DNA for the CDR3 is TGTGCCAGCAGCAAGGCCGTGGGGGGACCCAAGGGGTGGGAGCAGTACTTC.

This clonotype was counted between two and nine times. V usage is TRBV7-2 and J usage is TRBJ1-1; TRBD1 matches at 9 bases. Germline CDR1 SGHTA, CDR2 FQGNSA. V lost 6 bases to trimming and J lost 5 bases; unmatched junction nucleotides: 7. The CDR3 sequence is 14 residues long. The chain's CDR3 is CASRLTGGQTEAFF. CDR3 DNA sequence: TGTGCCAGCAGACTGACAGGGGGACAAACTGAAGCTTTCTTT.

The chain combines TRBV5-1 with TRBJ2-3, with 7 bases fitting TRBD2. Unmatched junction bases numbered 5, after V lost 1 base and J lost 0 bases. Germline V gene lookup returns CDR1 SGHRS and CDR2 YFSETQ. The CDR3 length is 16 residues. CDR3 protein: CASSLFSGISTDTQYF. The CDR3 coding sequence is TGCGCCAGCAGCTTGTTCAGCGGGATTAGCACAGATACGCAGTATTTT.

This clonotype was recorded a few times. The chain carries TRBV6-1 and TRBJ2-6, with D perhaps TRBD2 (6 bases). V dropped 5 bases and J dropped 4 bases, with 30 bases sitting between them. Germline values: CDR1 MNHNS, CDR2 SASEGT. The CDR3 is 21 residues long. For the CDR3, the DNA is TGTGCCAGCAGTCCCCGACTCTCCGGGACTGGGAATTCTCTGGGGGCCAACGTCCTGACTTTC. This encodes CASSPRLSGTGNSLGANVLTF.

The V and J genes are TRBV4-2 and TRBJ1-2; 8 bases line up with TRBD1. Germline V lookup: CDR1 LGHNA, CDR2 YNFKEQ. The CDR3 spans 18 residues. Trimming at V came to 4 bases and at J to 4 bases, leaving 17 bases not matched to a gene. For the CDR3, the DNA is TGTGCCAGCAGCCCCATCTCGGGACAGGTTAATAAGGGCTATGGCTACACCTTC. This encodes CASSPISGQVNKGYGYTF.

The chain recombines TRBV7-3 with TRBJ2-7, with D possibly matching TRBD1 (5 bases). Trimming shortened V by 1 base and J by 5 bases, and 9 bases separated the two germline ends. The germline V gene encodes CDR1 SGHTA and CDR2 FQGTGA. This CDR3 region has 13 residues. CDR3 protein: CASSLRQLDEQYF. CDR3 bases: TGTGCCAGCAGCTTAAGACAGCTGGACGAGCAGTACTTC.

This clonotype was counted only a few times. The chain combines TRBV4-2 with TRBJ2-5, with 9 bases matching TRBD2. The CDR3 runs to 18 residues. Germline loops: CDR1 LGHNA, CDR2 YNFKEQ. The V segment lost 0 bases and the J segment 1 base; nucleotides outside the gene matches: 9. CDR3 amino acids: CASSQDWGRGGPQETQYF. The CDR3 bases are TGTGCCAGCAGCCAAGATTGGGGGCGGGGGGGACCCCAAGAGACCCAGTACTTC.

V and J are TRBV5-6 and TRBJ1-3; a weak D match, TRBD1 (6 bases). Germline CDR1 reads SGHDT; CDR2 reads YYEEEE. The V gene lost 4 bases and the J gene lost 2 bases, with 13 bases spanning the gap. The CDR3 runs 15 residues. The CDR3 coding sequence is TGTGCCAGCAGCCGAACAGGGCAAGCTGGAAACACCATATATTTT. Encoded protein: CASSRTGQAGNTIYF.

The chain recombines TRBV25-1 with TRBJ2-5; D not certain. The CDR3 loop spans 13 amino acids. Trimming cost V 5 bases and J 0 bases, with 7 bases left between them. Germline V lookup: CDR1 MGHDK, CDR2 SYGVNS. DNA for the CDR3: TGTGCCAGCAGTTACCCCGACCAAGAGACCCAGTACTTC. This codes for CASSYPDQETQYF.

This clonotype has just one count. The chain carries TRBV7-8 and TRBJ1-2, with a tentative D call TRBD1 (5 bases). The CDR3 extends over 15 amino acids. Per germline, CDR1 SGHVS and CDR2 FQNEAQ. V was trimmed by 1 base and J by 0 bases, leaving 9 bases between them. The CDR3 nucleotides read TGTGCCAGCAGCTTAGTCGGGGGGGCTAACTATGGCTACACCTTC. This sequence encodes CASSLVGGANYGYTF.